The present T cell receptor (beta chain) was sequenced within a study of blood T cells in healthy people across ages. Whole-study findings and limits: Donor CMV status, an unknown factor, possibly confounded changes in expanded clonotypes. Calculation of diversity from one million T cells yielded estimates considered to be underestimates. Researchers said unsorted PBMCs prevented a conclusive naive versus antigen-experienced comparison.

As concerns this clonotype: Its antigen is as yet unknown.

The CDR3 sequence is 13 residues long. Germline V gene lookup returns CDR1 SGHTA and CDR2 FQGNSA. V gave up 5 bases and J gave up 9 bases; unmatched junction bases: 7. Combining a sample-barcoded 5' primer with a J-beta primer mix, a second PCR ran for about 7 to 11 cycles. TCRdb called the 5' RACE reads again in MiXCR, with one record for every CDR3 protein. The sample holds 780,000 or so distinct CDR3 sequences; roughly 50% are singletons and the top ten take under 30%. The TCR originated in a man aged 40-49 years in good health. Sequences were obtained from blood. The rearrangement uses TRBV7-2 and TRBJ2-1; the match to TRBD1 covers 7 bases. The CDR3 nucleotides are TGTGCCAGCAGCCCCGACAGGGTCGTTGAGCAGTTCTTC. Translation gives CASSPDRVVEQFF.